This T cell receptor (beta chain) comes out of a study of blood T cell repertoires in COVID-19. Overall study context: Sites in the United States, Italy and Spain provided acute and convalescent COVID-19 samples. In each case, the material was cDNA or gDNA derived from T cells, B-cell-depleted T cells, or PBMCs.

How the authors handled the data: By means of reference gene primer amplification, nucleated cell counts were estimated. Libraries were prepared by immunoSEQ multiplex PCR; TCRdb keeps only in-frame clonotypes and omits some of them. V and J calls and clone size are as listed in that table; D and trimming were resolved from the DNA. The table shows 200,000 to 300,000 clones, with more than 75% occurring only once. This CDR3 is built from 13 residues. V dropped 5 bases and J dropped 7 bases, with 11 bases sitting between them. Germline values: CDR1 MNHNY, CDR2 SVGAGI (reference sequence). The sample taken for sequencing was peripheral blood. This sequence originates from a woman aged 55-75 years who had recovered from COVID-19. The chain is built from TRBV6-6 and TRBJ2-2, with D unresolved. The chain's CDR3 is CASSPSQDGELFF. CDR3 coding DNA: TGTGCCAGCAGTCCCTCGCAGGACGGGGAGCTGTTTTTT.